The 20 T cell receptor beta chains listed next were all sequenced from one sample in a study of neurological immune-mediated disorders. TCRdb re-called the 5' RACE reads through MiXCR, storing one row per CDR3 protein. The sample includes about 70,000 distinct CDR3 sequences, 5.2% seen only once; the top ten take around 6%. Sequenced: PBMCs. All receptors come from a human donor with multiple sclerosis. The donor label of this sample is uncertain.

This clonotype occurred many times. The V call is TRBV7-2, the J call TRBJ2-1; 8 nucleotides agree with TRBD2. The CDR3 runs 14 residues. V lost 7 bases and J lost 7; bases outside the gene matches: 9. Germline CDR1 reads SGHTA; CDR2 reads FQGNSA. The DNA for the CDR3 is TGTGCCAGCACCCGGGGGGGAAAAAGGAATGAGCAGTTCTTC. It specifies CASTRGGKRNEQFF.

In this sample, this clonotype turned up many times. V usage is TRBV11-2 and J usage is TRBJ2-5, with TRBD1 matching over 7 bases. Germline values: CDR1 SGHAT, CDR2 FQNNGV. After removal of 3 bases from V and 1 base from J, the junction contained 5 bases not matched to a gene. CDR3 length: 15 amino acids. The CDR3 DNA reads TGTGCCAGCAGCTTGAGGGGGACAGCCCAAGAGACCCAGTACTTC. It codes for CASSLRGTAQETQYF.

The table lists this clonotype with many counts. V is TRBV20-1 and J is TRBJ2-3, with TRBD2 matching 13 bases. The germline V gene has CDR1 DFQATT and CDR2 SNEGSKA (reference sequence). The CDR3 consists of 14 residues. Unmatched junction bases numbered 4, after V lost 6 bases and J lost 4 bases. This CDR3 reads CSATSGGAADTQYF. The CDR3 DNA is TGCAGTGCCACTAGCGGGGGGGCCGCAGATACGCAGTATTTT.

This clonotype was seen at least ten times. The genes are TRBV20-1 and TRBJ2-3; 9 positions agree with TRBD2. Germline trimming cut 3 bases from V and 2 bases from J; bases unmatched to any gene: 6. Germline loops: CDR1 DFQATT, CDR2 SNEGSKA (reference sequence). The CDR3 is made up of 15 amino acids. The CDR3 nucleotides read TGCAGTGCTAGCCGCGGGAGGGACTTCACAGATACGCAGTATTTT. It translates to CSASRGRDFTDTQYF.

This clonotype was seen many times. The chain couples TRBV5-5 to TRBJ2-5; 9 nucleotides align to TRBD1. Trimming at V came to 5 bases and at J to 1 base, leaving 6 bases not matched to a gene. Germline CDR1 SGHKS, CDR2 YYEKEE (reference sequence). The CDR3 has 15 residues. The CDR3 DNA is TGTGCCAGCAGACGACCGGGACAGGGCCAAGAGACCCAGTACTTC. This translates into CASRRPGQGQETQYF.

This clonotype occurred many times. This chain joins TRBV5-1 and TRBJ1-2; D is ambiguous. This CDR3 spans 13 amino acids. V was clipped by 0 bases and J by 5 bases, with 8 bases between them. Germline V gives CDR1 SGHRS, CDR2 YFSETQ. CDR3 region: CASSLDRSYGYTF. CDR3 DNA sequence: TGCGCCAGCAGCTTGGACAGATCGTATGGCTACACCTTC. The complete variable domain, with remaining parts taken from reference TRBV5-1 and TRBJ1-2, reads KAGVTQTPRYLIKTRGQQVTLSCSPISGHRSVSWYQQTPGQGLQFLFEYFSETQRNKGNFPGRFSGRQFSNSRSEMNVSTLELGDSALYLCASSLDRSYGYTFGSGTRLTVV.

This clonotype was counted at least ten times. V is TRBV14 and J is TRBJ2-7, with D maybe TRBD2 (5 bases). The germline V gene has CDR1 SGHDN and CDR2 FVKESK. The CDR3 is made up of 14 amino acids. V was shortened by 5 bases and J by 2 bases, with 13 bases between the two germline ends. CDR3 DNA sequence: TGTGCCAGCAGCGACTTGGGAGCCCCCTACGAGCAGTACTTC. Amino acid sequence: CASSDLGAPYEQYF.

The V call is TRBV5-1, the J call TRBJ1-1; D unresolved. CDR3 length: 13 residues. Germline V gene lookup returns CDR1 SGHRS and CDR2 YFSETQ. With 2 bases removed from V and 8 bases from J, the gap between germline ends came to 13 bases. The CDR3 DNA reads TGCGCCAGCAGCTTATTAAATGGCGGAGAAGCTTTCTTT. As protein: CASSLLNGGEAFF.

This clonotype was seen at least ten times. This chain joins TRBV3-1 and TRBJ2-7; 8 nucleotides align to TRBD2. CDR3 length: 16 amino acids. The V gene end was trimmed by 0 bases and the J gene end by 3 bases; junction bases not matched to a gene: 7. CDR1 and CDR2 (germline): LGHDT, YNNKEL (reference sequence). Here the CDR3 reads CASSQEGLAPHYEQYF. Here the CDR3 DNA reads TGTGCCAGCAGCCAAGAAGGACTAGCCCCGCACTACGAGCAGTACTTC.

This clonotype was recorded at least ten times. The gene calls are TRBV27 and TRBJ1-6, with D possibly TRBD1 on 6 matching bases. Germline loops: CDR1 MNHEY, CDR2 SMNVEV (reference sequence). The CDR3 extends over 20 amino acids. The V end was cut by 1 base, the J end by 7 bases, with 26 bases between. The CDR3 spells CASSLFGDKGTRGWNSPLHF. The CDR3 bases are TGTGCCAGCAGTTTATTTGGGGACAAGGGGACTAGGGGGTGGAATTCACCCCTCCACTTT.

In its sample, this clonotype was seen many times. V is TRBV7-9 and J is TRBJ1-2; D possibly corresponds to TRBD1 (5 bases). The V gene's germline CDR1 is SEHNR and CDR2 FQNEAQ (reference sequence). Deletions cut 0 bases from V and 7 bases from J, with 12 bases between. CDR3 length: 14 amino acids. CDR3 residues: CASSLAQGLGGYTF. In DNA form, the CDR3 reads TGTGCCAGCAGCTTAGCGCAGGGATTGGGTGGCTACACCTTC. Variable domain in full (rest from reference TRBV7-9 and TRBJ1-2): DTGVSQNPRHKITKRGQNVTFRCDPISEHNRLYWYRQTLGQGPEFLTYFQNEAQLEKSRLLSDRFSAERPKGSFSTLEIQRTEQGDSAMYLCASSLAQGLGGYTFGSGTRLTVV.

This chain uses TRBV19 with TRBJ2-4; unclear D gene. Between the trimmed V and J ends, which lost 3 bases and 7 bases, there was a span of 7 bases. Germline-derived CDR1 and CDR2 are LNHDA and SQIVND (reference sequence). This CDR3 has 12 amino acids. The CDR3 DNA sequence: TGTGCCAGTAGTATGTCTCCGAACATTCAGTACTTC. It is translated as CASSMSPNIQYF.

At least ten counts were recorded for this clonotype. The chain is built from TRBV5-1 and TRBJ2-1; perhaps TRBD1 as D (5 bases). Germline assignment: CDR1 SGHRS and CDR2 YFSETQ. CDR3 length: 11 amino acids. V was trimmed by 1 base and J by 9 bases, leaving 5 bases between them. The CDR3 loop is CASSLRGEQFF. The DNA for the CDR3 is TGCGCCAGCAGCTTGAGGGGTGAGCAGTTCTTC.

This clonotype was observed at least ten times. This chain connects TRBV5-1 to TRBJ2-7, with D possibly called TRBD1 or TRBD2 (5 bases each). This CDR3 region has 14 residues. V was shortened by 3 bases and J by 3 bases, with 13 bases between the two germline ends. Germline V gene data show CDR1 as SGHRS and CDR2 as YFSETQ. CDR3 DNA: TGCGCCAGCAGCTCGGGGACGGCTGTCTACGAGCAGTACTTC. Protein: CASSSGTAVYEQYF. Full variable domain (remainder filled in from reference TRBV5-1 and TRBJ2-7): KAGVTQTPRYLIKTRGQQVTLSCSPISGHRSVSWYQQTPGQGLQFLFEYFSETQRNKGNFPGRFSGRQFSNSRSEMNVSTLELGDSALYLCASSSGTAVYEQYFGPGTRLTVT.

In this sample, this clonotype turned up a few times. This chain connects TRBV7-6 to TRBJ2-5; D is uncertain. There are 17 residues in the CDR3. CDR1 is SGHVS, CDR2 FNYEAQ, per germline. The ends were cut back, 2 bases at V and 3 bases at J, with 19 bases in the middle. This chain's CDR3 is CASSLRTSDGGEETQYF. The CDR3, as DNA: TGTGCCAGCAGCTTAAGGACGTCGGACGGTGGGGAAGAGACCCAGTACTTC.

This clonotype was counted many times. V is TRBV7-9 and J is TRBJ2-7, with 10 bases fitting TRBD2. V shed 8 bases and J 6 bases; nucleotides not matched to a gene: 10. The CDR3 length is 14 residues. Germline CDR1 SEHNR, CDR2 FQNEAQ (reference sequence). CDR3 DNA sequence: TGTGCCAGCGGTGTAATAGCGGGGGGACCCGAGCAGTACTTC. Amino acids: CASGVIAGGPEQYF.

This clonotype has a count of ten or more. V usage is TRBV25-1 and J usage is TRBJ1-2; D may be TRBD1 (5 bases). In germline, CDR1 is MGHDK, CDR2 SYGVNS. Trimming stripped 2 bases from V and 4 bases from J, with 8 bases between. The CDR3 is 13 amino acids. As DNA, the CDR3 is TGTGCCAGCAGTGAAAGGGGCGGCTATGGCTACACCTTC. It is translated as CASSERGGYGYTF.

At least ten counts were recorded for this clonotype. The J gene is TRBJ1-1, the V gene TRBV10-2, with TRBD1 as a possible D gene (5 bases). Germline lookup yields CDR1 WSHSY and CDR2 SAAADI. The CDR3 has 12 residues. V lost 3 bases and J lost 3, with 5 bases in between. The CDR3 DNA reads as TGCGCCAGCAGTGACAGGGACACTGAAGCTTTCTTT. It codes for CASSDRDTEAFF.

In its sample, this clonotype was seen many times. The V call is TRBV29-1, the J call TRBJ2-1, with TRBD2 identical over 9 bases. The ends lost 4 bases at V and 4 bases at J; junction bases unmatched: 8. This CDR3 is built from 15 residues. Germline V gene lookup returns CDR1 SQVTM and CDR2 ANQGSEA. The CDR3 sequence: CSVAPGLAGYNEQFF. The CDR3 DNA is TGCAGCGTTGCGCCGGGACTAGCAGGATACAATGAGCAGTTCTTC.

This clonotype was observed at least ten times. The rearrangement links TRBV7-9 to TRBJ1-6; D not resolved. V lost 3 bases and J lost 7, with 4 bases in between. Germline loops: CDR1 SEHNR, CDR2 FQNEAQ (reference sequence). This CDR3 region has 12 residues. CDR3 DNA: TGTGCCAGCAGCTTCGACAATTCACCCCTCCACTTT. It encodes CASSFDNSPLHF.